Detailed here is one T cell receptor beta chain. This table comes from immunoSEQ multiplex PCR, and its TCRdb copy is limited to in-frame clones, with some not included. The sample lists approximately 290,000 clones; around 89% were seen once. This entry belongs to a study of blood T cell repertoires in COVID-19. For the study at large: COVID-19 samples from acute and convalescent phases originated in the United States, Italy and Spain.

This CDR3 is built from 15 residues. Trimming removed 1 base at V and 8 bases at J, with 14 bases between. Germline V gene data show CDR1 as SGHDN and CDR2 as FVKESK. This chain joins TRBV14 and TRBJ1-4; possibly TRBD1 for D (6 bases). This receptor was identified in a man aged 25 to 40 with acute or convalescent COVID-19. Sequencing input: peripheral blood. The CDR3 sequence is CASSQVQGGVEKLFF. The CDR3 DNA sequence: TGTGCCAGCAGCCAAGTACAGGGTGGAGTCGAAAAACTGTTTTTT. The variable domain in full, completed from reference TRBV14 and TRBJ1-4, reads EAGVTQFPSHSVIEKGQTVTLRCDPISGHDNLYWYRRVMGKEIKFLLHFVKESKQDESGMPNNRFLAERTGGTYSTLKVQPAELEDSGVYFCASSQVQGGVEKLFFGSGTQLSVL.